A selection of T cell receptor beta chains follows, all from one sample in a study of early T cells in non-severe SARS-CoV-2 infection. TCRdb re-called the 5' RACE reads through MiXCR, storing one row per CDR3 protein. The sample yields around 76,000 distinct CDR3 sequences, more than 10% seen once. Sequencing was done on a sample of whole blood. The receptors were gathered from an adult who was a healthcare worker with PCR-confirmed SARS-CoV-2 infection or an uninfected control (not recorded which). CDR3s include the opening cysteine and the closing phenylalanine or tryptophan. A D gene is named only where the DNA matches it firmly. Clone size appears in some rows only: once, few, many, or a class for an expanded clone.

TRBJ2-6,TRBV28,few,-,TGTGCCAGTCAAGACGGGGCCAACGTCCTGACTTTC,CASQDGANVLTF
TRBJ2-7,TRBV5-5,many,TRBD2,TGTGCCAGCAGCGCCGGGACTAGCGTATACGAGCAGTACTTC,CASSAGTSVYEQYF
TRBJ1-1,TRBV5-1,many,TRBD1,TGCGCCAGCAGCCCAGGCTGGACAGGGGACACTGAAGCTTTCTTT,CASSPGWTGDTEAFF
TRBJ2-5,TRBV7-2,many,-,TGTGCCAGCAGCTTGCCCCAGGCGAAAGGGACCCAGTACTTC,CASSLPQAKGTQYF
TRBJ1-5,TRBV7-3,many,TRBD1,TGTGCCAGCAGCGCTATAGGACAGGGGGTGAACTATAGCAATCAGCCCCAGCATTTT,CASSAIGQGVNYSNQPQHF
TRBJ2-7,TRBV5-5,-,-,TGTGCCAGCAGCAAGGCAGGCCCAGCCTACGAGCAGTACTTC,CASSKAGPAYEQYF
TRBJ2-4,TRBV12-3/TRBV12-4,few,-,TGTGCCAGCAGTTTAGCGAGGGGGGCCAAAAACATTCAGTACTTC,CASSLARGAKNIQYF
TRBJ2-1,TRBV7-2,many,TRBD2,TGTGCCAGCCGGGGCGGGAGGTACAATGAGCAGTTCTTC,CASRGGRYNEQFF
TRBJ1-2,TRBV3-1,many,TRBD1,TGTGCCAGCACCCGACAGGGGAACTATGGCTACACCTTC,CASTRQGNYGYTF
TRBJ2-3,TRBV7-8,-,-,TGTGCCAGCGGCGATGGAGGGTTCCGCACAGATACGCAGTATTTT,CASGDGGFRTDTQYF
TRBJ2-7,TRBV5-1,few,-,TGCGCCAGCAGCTTCGCCCCGGGGGCCCAGGGGGAGCAGTACTTC,CASSFAPGAQGEQYF
TRBJ1-1,TRBV30,many,-,TGTGCCTGGAGCCCCGGACAAAGTGAAGCTTTCTTT,CAWSPGQSEAFF
TRBJ2-7,TRBV9,few,-,TGTGCCAGCAGCGAACCGGGGAGAGACTACGAGCAGTACTTC,CASSEPGRDYEQYF
TRBJ2-2,TRBV5-7,few,TRBD1,TGTGCCAGCAGCGGGCAGGGACAGTCCAACACCGGGGAGCTGTTTTTT,CASSGQGQSNTGELFF
TRBJ2-1,TRBV18,-,-,TGTGCCAGCTCACAACTTAATGAGCAGTTCTTC,CASSQLNEQFF
TRBJ2-7,TRBV7-2,many,-,TGTGCCAGCAGCTTAGACTGGTCATCCGTCTGGGAGCAGTACTTC,CASSLDWSSVWEQYF
TRBJ2-1,TRBV24-1,few,TRBD2,TGTGCCACCAGCAATCCAGGGCGGGAGAGGGGCAATGAGCAGTTCTTC,CATSNPGRERGNEQFF
TRBJ1-6,TRBV20-1,many,TRBD1,TGCAGTGCTTCGGGACAGGGGGCTATCTATAATTCACCCCTCCACTTT,CSASGQGAIYNSPLHF
TRBJ2-3,TRBV11-2,few,TRBD2,TGTGCCAGCAGCTTAGGCCAAGCGGGAGGCCTCACAGATACGCAGTATTTT,CASSLGQAGGLTDTQYF
TRBJ1-1,TRBV29-1,few,-,TGCAGCGTTGAAAGGAACACTGAAGCTTTCTTT,CSVERNTEAFF
TRBJ2-7,TRBV6-5,few,-,TGTGCCAGCAGCCAAGGAATGCTGAGCTCCTACGAGCAGTACTTC,CASSQGMLSSYEQYF
TRBJ1-1,TRBV11-2,many,-,TGTGCCAGCAGCTTAAATCAGGGGAACACTGAAGCTTTCTTT,CASSLNQGNTEAFF
TRBJ2-1,TRBV28,few,-,TGTGCCAGCAGTTTATGGGCCACGCAGTTCTTC,CASSLWATQFF
TRBJ2-2,TRBV20-1,-,TRBD2,TGCAGTGCTCCCCCCCCCGGGACTAGGGCCGGGGAGCTGTTTTTT,CSAPPPGTRAGELFF
TRBJ2-1,TRBV10-2,many,TRBD2,TGCGCCAGCAAAGGGCAGCGGGAGGAGGCCTACAATGAGCAGTTCTTC,CASKGQREEAYNEQFF
TRBJ2-5,TRBV6-6,-,TRBD2,TGTGCCAGCAGTAATAGCGGGAGTGGGCCTCGAGAGACCCAGTACTTC,CASSNSGSGPRETQYF
TRBJ2-3,TRBV3-1,-,TRBD1,TGTGCCAGCAGCCACGGACAGGGTACGCAGTATTTT,CASSHGQGTQYF
TRBJ2-2,TRBV18,many,-,TGTGCCAGCCAACCTGGGACTTCGAACACCGGGGAGCTGTTTTTT,CASQPGTSNTGELFF